One sample yielded the 13 T cell receptor beta chains listed below, sequenced in a study of chemoradiotherapy in HPV16-positive cancers. The method was immunoSEQ multiplex PCR; TCRdb's version includes in-frame clones alone and lacks a portion of them. The sample has about 10,000 clones, under 80% seen once. This specimen was collected from a patient who underwent chemoradiotherapy. These receptors were taken from a human donor with HPV-associated anogenital cancer.

The J gene is TRBJ2-3, the V gene TRBV7-9, with TRBD2 matching over 8 bases. V was clipped by 5 bases and J by 2 bases; unmatched bases: 9. In germline, CDR1 is SEHNR, CDR2 FQNEAQ (reference sequence). The CDR3 covers 16 residues. CDR3: CASSLGGGGSTDTQYF. In nucleotides, the CDR3 is TGTGCCAGCAGCCTAGGTGGCGGGGGGTCCACAGATACGCAGTATTTT.

This clone was detected only a few times. V gene TRBV4-2 combines with J gene TRBJ2-2, with 9 bases identical to TRBD2. The V gene's germline CDR1 is LGHNA and CDR2 YNFKEQ. V shed 5 bases and J 6 bases; nucleotides not matched to a gene: 16. CDR3 length equals 18 residues. CDR3 in DNA: TGTGCCAGCAGCTCCCAACCCCCCCGAGCGGGGGGTTCCGGGGAGCTGTTTTTT. This sequence encodes CASSSQPPRAGGSGELFF.

The chain carries TRBV9 and TRBJ2-3; 8 positions match TRBD2. Germline CDR1 is SGDLS and CDR2 is YYNGEE. V was pared by 1 base and J by 4 bases, with 8 bases of the junction left unmatched. The CDR3 loop spans 16 amino acids. CDR3 region: CASSVLGSGGADTQYF. CDR3 in DNA: TGTGCCAGCAGCGTACTGGGAAGCGGGGGAGCAGATACGCAGTATTTT. The variable domain in full, completed from reference TRBV9 and TRBJ2-3, reads DSGVTQTPKHLITATGQRVTLRCSPRSGDLSVYWYQQSLDQGLQFLIQYYNGEERAKGNILERFSAQQFPDLHSELNLSSLELGDSALYFCASSVLGSGGADTQYFGPGTRLTVL.

As for this clone: This same CDR3 is encoded by further DNA sequences in the sample. The J gene is TRBJ2-5, the V gene TRBV9; 8 nucleotides agree with TRBD2. CDR1 and CDR2 (germline): SGDLS, YYNGEE. J gave up 1 base and V 2 bases, and 4 bases lay outside the gene matches. The CDR3 is 15 amino acids. The DNA of the CDR3 is TGTGCCAGCAGCGTGGCCGGGACTAGCCAAGAGACCCAGTACTTC. It yields the protein CASSVAGTSQETQYF.

This clone was seen a single time. The genes are TRBV5-1 and TRBJ2-1; D tentatively fits TRBD1 or TRBD2 (5 bases each). CDR1 SGHRS and CDR2 YFSETQ come from the germline V gene. There are 17 residues in the CDR3. V dropped 0 bases and J dropped 2 bases, with 15 bases sitting between them. The CDR3 reads CASSLGTGTNTYNEQFF. The DNA of the CDR3 is TGCGCCAGCAGCTTGGGGACCGGGACGAATACCTACAATGAGCAGTTCTTC.

The chain carries TRBV7-3 and TRBJ1-6, with 8 nucleotides matching TRBD1. Germline values: CDR1 SGHTA, CDR2 FQGTGA. CDR3 length equals 14 residues. Unmatched junction bases numbered 3, after V lost 2 bases and J lost 9 bases. The DNA of the CDR3 is TGTGCCAGCAGCTTAGGACAGGGCGGTTCACCCCTCCACTTT. Translated, it gives CASSLGQGGSPLHF. Together with reference TRBV7-3 and TRBJ1-6, the CDR3 gives the full variable domain: GAGVSQTPSNKVTEKGKYVELRCDPISGHTALYWYRQSLGQGPEFLIYFQGTGAADDSGLPNDRFFAVRPEGSVSTLKIQRTERGDSAVYLCASSLGQGGSPLHFGNGTRLTVT.

This clone showed up just a few times. The chain recombines TRBV4-1 with TRBJ1-5, with 8 bases fitting TRBD1. Per the germline V gene, CDR1 is MGHRA and CDR2 is YSYEKL. CDR3 length: 16 residues. Trimming took 4 bases from V and 2 from J; bases not matched to a gene: 7. CDR3 DNA sequence: TGCGCCAGCAGCCCGACAGGGGACTTAGGCAATCAGCCCCAGCATTTT. Translation gives CASSPTGDLGNQPQHF.

The chain recombines TRBV10-3 with TRBJ1-1; TRBD1 matches 8 bases. The CDR3 is 15 residues long. V dropped 6 bases and J dropped 5; count of bases not matched to a gene: 11. Per the germline V gene, CDR1 is ENHRY and CDR2 is SYGVKD. As DNA, the CDR3 is TGTGCCATCAGGGACTCAGGGGGCGCGGGGACTGAAGCTTTCTTT. Translation: CAIRDSGGAGTEAFF.

The rearrangement uses TRBV5-1 and TRBJ2-2, with D maybe TRBD1 (6 bases). V lost 2 bases, J lost 1 base, and 9 bases lay in between. Per the germline V gene, CDR1 is SGHRS and CDR2 is YFSETQ. This CDR3 has 15 amino acids. CDR3 nucleotides: TGCGCCAGCAGCTTAACAGGGAGGAACACCGGGGAGCTGTTTTTT. Amino acid sequence: CASSLTGRNTGELFF.

This clone was seen a few times. The rearrangement joins TRBV2 to TRBJ2-3; TRBD2 matches at 7 bases. CDR3 length equals 15 residues. Germline V gene sequence: CDR1 SNHLY, CDR2 FYNNEI. The V gene end was trimmed by 3 bases and the J gene end by 4 bases; junction bases not matched to a gene: 7. In DNA, the CDR3 is TGTGCCAGCAGTGACAGTAGCGGGTTCGCAGATACGCAGTATTTT. Protein: CASSDSSGFADTQYF. Using reference TRBV2 and TRBJ2-3 for the parts outside the CDR3, the full variable domain is EPEVTQTPSHQVTQMGQEVILRCVPISNHLYFYWYRQILGQKVEFLVSFYNNEISEKSEIFDDQFSVERPDGSNFTLKIRSTKLEDSAMYFCASSDSSGFADTQYFGPGTRLTVL.

Within the sample, this clone is medium-sized. This chain uses TRBV11-3 with TRBJ2-3, with D maybe TRBD2 (7 bases). Germline CDR1 and CDR2: SGHNT and YENEEA. This CDR3 comprises 15 residues. V was cut by 3 bases and J by 2 bases, with 12 bases left in between. The CDR3 sequence: CASSFGGAVTDTQYF. The CDR3, as DNA: TGTGCCAGCAGCTTTGGGGGGGCCGTCACAGATACGCAGTATTTT. The full variable domain, with the rest looked up from reference TRBV11-3 and TRBJ2-3, is EAGVVQSPRYKIIEKKQPVAFWCNPISGHNTLYWYLQNLGQGPELLIRYENEEAVDDSQLPKDRFSAERLKGVDSTLKIQPAELGDSAVYLCASSFGGAVTDTQYFGPGTRLTVL.

The chain has TRBV18 and TRBJ2-5, with TRBD2 as a possible D gene (6 bases). Germline values: CDR1 KGHSH, CDR2 LQKENI. Trimming stripped 3 bases from V and 0 bases from J, with 8 bases between. CDR3 length: 14 residues. CDR3 sequence reads: CASSPRGNQETQYF. CDR3 sequence (DNA): TGTGCCAGCTCACCCCGGGGGAACCAAGAGACCCAGTACTTC.

The chain carries TRBV2 and TRBJ2-1; 12 bases are a match to TRBD1. Germline CDR1 SNHLY, CDR2 FYNNEI. The CDR3 length is 15 residues. V lost 6 bases to trimming and J lost 7 bases; unmatched junction nucleotides: 7. The CDR3 region has the DNA TGTGCCAGCAGGGGGGACAGGGGGCGCGTGAATGAGCAGTTCTTC. This gives the protein CASRGDRGRVNEQFF.